The 10 T cell receptor beta chains in this list originate from one sample, sequenced in a study of human T cells and chemical hapten exposure. Time point denoted: pre-sensitization, week 0. The treatment here: therapeutic diphenylcyclopropenone sensitization with weekly scalp DPC. Using its own MiXCR run on the RACE reads, TCRdb lists one record per CDR3 protein. Among 350,000 to 400,000 distinct CDR3 sequences, roughly 4.6% were seen once, and the ten largest hold 2% to 3%. Sequencing used whole blood, obtained in connection with sensitization to the hapten diphenylcyclopropenone (DPC). These receptors came from a woman in her 50s with alopecia areata. Some clones in this sample may be carry-over from other donors' samples.

Ten or more counts support this clonotype. DNA for the CDR3: TGTGCCAGCAGTGAAGCGCTTGGGACAGGGGTTCCGCAGTATTTT. Its protein is CASSEALGTGVPQYF. The rearrangement uses TRBV2 and TRBJ2-3; 10 nucleotides line up with TRBD1. The CDR3 is 15 amino acids. V dropped 0 bases and J dropped 10; count of bases not matched to a gene: 7. CDR1 and CDR2 (germline): SNHLY, FYNNEI.

The J gene is TRBJ2-5, the V gene TRBV19; D perhaps matches TRBD2 (5 bases). The germline V gene encodes CDR1 LNHDA and CDR2 SQIVND (reference sequence). The CDR3 runs to 14 residues. Trimming took 5 bases from V and 1 from J, leaving 11 bases between them. This chain's CDR3 is CASSQRTGQETQYF. CDR3 nucleotides: TGTGCCAGTAGTCAACGGACTGGCCAAGAGACCCAGTACTTC.

V gene TRBV20-1 combines with J gene TRBJ2-3; D uncertain. V dropped 1 base and J dropped 4 bases, with 9 bases sitting between them. The germline V gene encodes CDR1 DFQATT and CDR2 SNEGSKA (reference sequence). This CDR3 has 13 residues. The CDR3 loop is CSARASGSDTQYF. The CDR3 coding sequence is TGCAGTGCTAGAGCTTCCGGTTCAGATACGCAGTATTTT.

This chain uses TRBV20-1 with TRBJ2-7; no clear D. V lost 3 bases and J lost 4, with 13 bases in between. CDR1 and CDR2 from the germline V gene are DFQATT and SNEGSKA (reference sequence). The CDR3 is 13 residues long. CDR3 bases: TGCAGTGCTAGGGACCCACCCGGGTACGAGCAGTACTTC. This translates into CSARDPPGYEQYF.

This clonotype was counted between two and nine times. The chain joins TRBV20-1 to TRBJ1-6, with 7 bases matching TRBD1. The CDR3 loop spans 14 amino acids. V dropped 1 base and J dropped 5; count of bases not matched to a gene: 2. From germline, CDR1 is DFQATT and CDR2 SNEGSKA (reference sequence). As DNA, the CDR3 is TGCAGTGCTAGAGGAGGGACAGATAATTCACCCCTCCACTTT. The encoded protein is CSARGGTDNSPLHF.

This clonotype showed up just a few times. V gene TRBV6-5 combines with J gene TRBJ2-1, with TRBD2 identical over 7 bases. J lost 9 bases, V lost 6 bases, and 8 bases had no gene match. The germline V gene encodes CDR1 MNHEY and CDR2 SVGAGI. The CDR3 has 13 residues. The CDR3 nucleotides read TGTGCCAGCAGGCCTACTAGCGTAGGTGAGCAGTTCTTC. Encoded protein: CASRPTSVGEQFF.

This clonotype was detected many times. The chain combines TRBV3-1 with TRBJ2-1; the D call may be TRBD1 or TRBD2 (6 bases each). The V end lost 4 bases, the J end lost 6 bases, and 19 bases lay between the germline ends. This CDR3 contains 16 residues. Germline values: CDR1 LGHDT, CDR2 YNNKEL (reference sequence). The chain's CDR3 is CASSLVRQVGGNEQFF. In DNA form, the CDR3 reads TGTGCCAGCAGCCTCGTAAGACAGGTCGGGGGCAATGAGCAGTTCTTC.

This clonotype was observed at least ten times. The J gene is TRBJ2-3, the V gene TRBV14; tentatively, D is TRBD2 (5 bases). V was cut by 0 bases and J by 0 bases, with 10 bases left in between. Germline assignment: CDR1 SGHDN and CDR2 FVKESK. CDR3 length equals 16 residues. The CDR3: CASSQESGLSTDTQYF. CDR3 nucleotides: TGTGCCAGCAGCCAAGAATCAGGACTCAGCACAGATACGCAGTATTTT.

This clonotype was detected many times. The chain uses TRBV13 and TRBJ2-4; D remains unclear. V lost 5 bases and J lost 0, with 8 bases in between. The CDR3 is made up of 14 amino acids. Germline CDR1 and CDR2: PRHDT and FYEKMQ (reference sequence). The CDR3 DNA follows: TGTGCCAGCAGCCGTCAGGTAGCCAAAAACATTCAGTACTTC. Translated: CASSRQVAKNIQYF.

This clonotype was recorded a few times. The J gene is TRBJ1-1, the V gene TRBV6-2 or TRBV6-3; D might be TRBD1 (6 bases). In germline, CDR1 is MNHEY, CDR2 SVGEGT. There are 15 residues in the CDR3. V was cut by 4 bases and J by 1 base, with 13 bases left in between. CDR3 in DNA: TGTGCCAGCAGTTCTCCGGGACACTGGAACACTGAAGCTTTCTTT. Translation gives CASSSPGHWNTEAFF.